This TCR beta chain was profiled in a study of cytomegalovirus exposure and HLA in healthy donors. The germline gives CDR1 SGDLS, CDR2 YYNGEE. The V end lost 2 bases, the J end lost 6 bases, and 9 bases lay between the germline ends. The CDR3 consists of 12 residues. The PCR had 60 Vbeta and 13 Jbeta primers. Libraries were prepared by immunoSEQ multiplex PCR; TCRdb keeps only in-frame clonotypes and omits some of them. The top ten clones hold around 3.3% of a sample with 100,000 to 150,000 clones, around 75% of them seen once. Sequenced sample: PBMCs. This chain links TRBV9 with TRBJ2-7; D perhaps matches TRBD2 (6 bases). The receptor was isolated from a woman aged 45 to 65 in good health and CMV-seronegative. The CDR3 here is CASSVLGGEQYF. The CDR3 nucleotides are TGTGCCAGCAGCGTGCTGGGGGGCGAGCAGTACTTC.